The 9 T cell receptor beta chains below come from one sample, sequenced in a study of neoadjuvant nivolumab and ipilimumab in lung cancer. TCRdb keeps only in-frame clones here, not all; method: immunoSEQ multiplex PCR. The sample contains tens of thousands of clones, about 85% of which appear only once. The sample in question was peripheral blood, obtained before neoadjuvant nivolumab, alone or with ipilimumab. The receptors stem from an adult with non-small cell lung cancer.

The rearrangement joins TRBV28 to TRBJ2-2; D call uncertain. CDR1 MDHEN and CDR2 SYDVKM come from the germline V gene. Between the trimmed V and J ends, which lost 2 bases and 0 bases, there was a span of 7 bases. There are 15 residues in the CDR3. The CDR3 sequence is CASSLAGANTGELFF. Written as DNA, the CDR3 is TGTGCCAGCAGTTTAGCCGGAGCGAACACCGGGGAGCTGTTTTTT.

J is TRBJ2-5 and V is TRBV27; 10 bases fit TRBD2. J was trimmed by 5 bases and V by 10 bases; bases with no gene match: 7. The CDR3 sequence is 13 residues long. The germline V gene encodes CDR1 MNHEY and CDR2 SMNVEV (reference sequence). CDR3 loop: CATALAGEETQYF. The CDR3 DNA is TGTGCCACTGCGCTAGCGGGGGAGGAGACCCAGTACTTC.

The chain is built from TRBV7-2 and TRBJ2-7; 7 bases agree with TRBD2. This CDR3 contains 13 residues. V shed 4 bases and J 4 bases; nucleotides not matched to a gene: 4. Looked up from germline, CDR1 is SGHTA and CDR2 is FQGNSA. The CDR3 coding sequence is TGTGCCAGCAGCTCCAGCGGGGTTTACGAGCAGTACTTC. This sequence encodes CASSSSGVYEQYF.

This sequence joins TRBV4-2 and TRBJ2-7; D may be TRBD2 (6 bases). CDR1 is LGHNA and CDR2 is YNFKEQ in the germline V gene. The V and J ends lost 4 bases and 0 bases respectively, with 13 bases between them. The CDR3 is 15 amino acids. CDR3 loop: CASSRTGDRSYEQYF. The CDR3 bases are TGTGCCAGCAGCCGGACGGGGGACCGCTCCTACGAGCAGTACTTC.

CDR3 bases: TGTGCCAGCAGTTCTCGCAGGGGCTTTACCGGGGAGCTGTTTTTT. As protein: CASSSRRGFTGELFF. The chain combines TRBV6-5 with TRBJ2-2; D may be TRBD1 (6 bases). The CDR3 sequence is 15 residues long. CDR1 and CDR2 from the germline V gene are MNHEY and SVGAGI. V shed 4 bases and J shed 5 bases, with 14 bases lying between them.

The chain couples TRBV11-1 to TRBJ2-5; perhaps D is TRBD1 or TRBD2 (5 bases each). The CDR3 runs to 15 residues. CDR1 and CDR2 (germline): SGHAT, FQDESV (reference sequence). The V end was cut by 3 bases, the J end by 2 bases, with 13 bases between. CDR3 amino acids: CASSLAPGAQETQYF. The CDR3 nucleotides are TGTGCCAGCAGCTTGGCCCCCGGGGCTCAAGAGACCCAGTACTTC.

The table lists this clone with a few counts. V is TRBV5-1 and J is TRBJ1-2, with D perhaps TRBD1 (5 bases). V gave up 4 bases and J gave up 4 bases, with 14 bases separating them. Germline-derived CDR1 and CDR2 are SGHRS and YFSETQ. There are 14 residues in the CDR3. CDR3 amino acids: CASSAGQGGYGYTF. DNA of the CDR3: TGCGCCAGCAGCGCCGGGCAGGGAGGCTATGGCTACACCTTC.

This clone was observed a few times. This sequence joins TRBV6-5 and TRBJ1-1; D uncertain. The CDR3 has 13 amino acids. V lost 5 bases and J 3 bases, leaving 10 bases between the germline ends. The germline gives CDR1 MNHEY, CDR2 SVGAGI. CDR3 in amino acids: CASSRDADTEAFF. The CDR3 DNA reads TGTGCCAGCAGTAGGGATGCTGACACTGAAGCTTTCTTT.

CDR3 sequence: CASSLRIGVSRETQYF. The DNA for the CDR3 is TGTGCCAGCAGCTTAAGGATCGGGGTATCACGAGAGACCCAGTACTTC. The chain recombines TRBV7-9 with TRBJ2-5; D perhaps matches TRBD2 (5 bases). Looked up from germline, CDR1 is SEHNR and CDR2 is FQNEAQ (reference sequence). There are 16 residues in the CDR3. V was shortened by 2 bases and J by 4 bases, with 17 bases between the two germline ends.